This T cell receptor beta chain comes out of a study of blood T cell repertoires in COVID-19. Study-level information: Sites across the United States, Italy and Spain contributed samples from acute and convalescent COVID-19. The cDNA or gDNA used as material had been derived from T cells, B-cell-depleted T cells, or PBMCs.

Per the original methods: Nucleated cell counts were estimated from reference gene primer amplification. Method: immunoSEQ multiplex PCR; TCRdb's copy keeps in-frame clones and lacks some. For V, J and clone size, that table is used; D and trimming come from the DNA. Found here are 160,000 or so clones, approximately 87% of them singletons; the top ten hold under 5%. From germline, CDR1 is SGHNT and CDR2 YYREEE (reference sequence). The V and J ends lost 4 bases and 2 bases, in that order; junction bases with no gene match: 14. The CDR3 has 19 residues. Sequenced input: peripheral blood. The V gene is TRBV5-4, the J gene TRBJ2-5, with 13 bases identical to TRBD2. This receptor was obtained from an older woman with acute or convalescent COVID-19. The CDR3 DNA follows: TGTGCCAGCAGCCACCCCGGACTAGCGGGAGTACCCACTCAAGAGACCCAGTACTTC. Its translation is CASSHPGLAGVPTQETQYF. Drawing the rest from reference TRBV5-4 and TRBJ2-5, the complete variable domain is ETGVTQSPTHLIKTRGQQVTLRCSSQSGHNTVSWYQQALGQGPQFIFQYYREEENGRGNFPPRFSGLQFPNYSSELNVNALELDDSALYLCASSHPGLAGVPTQETQYFGPGTRLLVL.